The 11 T cell receptor beta chains presented below share a single source sample, sequenced in a study of CD8 T cells in Susac syndrome. With random hexamers, reverse transcription was performed on about 0.45 to 1 ug of RNA. Each CDR3 protein is one row after TCRdb ran MiXCR on the immunoSEQ multiplex PCR reads. Among 150,000 or so distinct CDR3 sequences, just under 95% were seen once, and the ten largest hold more than 0.11%. Source material: CD4+ T cells from PBMCs. These receptors came from a human donor with Susac syndrome.

The rearrangement joins TRBV30 to TRBJ1-2; D possibly corresponds to TRBD1 (6 bases). Germline lookup yields CDR1 GTSNPN and CDR2 SVGIG (reference sequence). V was trimmed by 4 bases and J by 5 bases, leaving 8 bases between them. The CDR3 runs 11 residues. The CDR3 DNA is TGTGCCTGGAATACAGGGTATGGCTACACCTTC. This translates into CAWNTGYGYTF.

The chain joins TRBV18 to TRBJ1-1; D is possibly TRBD1 (5 bases). The ends were cut back, 0 bases at V and 1 base at J, with 12 bases in the middle. Germline assignment: CDR1 KGHSH and CDR2 LQKENI. This CDR3 contains 16 residues. The CDR3 DNA reads TGTGCCAGCTCACCACCGATGGGGACCAGGAACACTGAAGCTTTCTTT. It yields the protein CASSPPMGTRNTEAFF.

The rearrangement joins TRBV28 to TRBJ1-2; no definite D call. This CDR3 is 15 amino acids long. Per the germline V gene, CDR1 is MDHEN and CDR2 is SYDVKM. Trimming took off 5 bases at V and 4 bases at J, with 17 bases between the two ends. The CDR3 sequence is CASSPLERNLYGYTF. The CDR3 nucleotides read TGTGCCAGCAGTCCACTTGAGAGGAACCTCTATGGCTACACCTTC.

This chain connects TRBV30 to TRBJ1-1; no clear D gene. The CDR3 contains 13 residues. Trimming cost V 4 bases and J 5 bases, with 14 bases left between them. Germline CDR1 GTSNPN, CDR2 SVGIG (reference sequence). Written as DNA, the CDR3 is TGTGCCTGGATAAAAGTCCGGGGAACTGAAGCTTTCTTT. Translating it yields CAWIKVRGTEAFF.

DNA for the CDR3: TGTGCCAGCTATCACCACACAGGGGGCAGGGAGACCCAGTACTTC. This encodes CASYHHTGGRETQYF. The V gene is TRBV28, the J gene TRBJ2-5; 9 nucleotides align to TRBD1. V gave up 8 bases and J gave up 5 bases; unmatched junction bases: 12. The CDR3 contains 15 residues. CDR1 MDHEN and CDR2 SYDVKM come from the germline V gene.

This sequence joins TRBV20-1 and TRBJ1-6; D not certain. The ends were cut back, 3 bases at V and 14 bases at J, with 14 bases in the middle. CDR1 and CDR2 from the germline V gene are DFQATT and SNEGSKA (reference sequence). CDR3 length: 12 amino acids. The CDR3 is CSASPVQRALHF. CDR3 nucleotides: TGCAGTGCTAGCCCGGTTCAAAGGGCCCTCCACTTT.

Here the CDR3 DNA reads TGCAGCGTTGGTGAGGGGATGAACACTGAAGCTTTCTTT. Translating it yields CSVGEGMNTEAFF. The chain recombines TRBV29-1 with TRBJ1-1; a weak D match, TRBD1 (5 bases). CDR3 length: 13 amino acids. CDR1 SQVTM and CDR2 ANQGSEA come from the germline V gene. The germline V and J ends were trimmed by 4 bases and 0 bases, with 9 bases remaining between them.

This clonotype turned up a few times. The chain has TRBV7-2 and TRBJ2-1; the D is unclear. Germline V CDR1 and CDR2: SGHTA, FQGNSA. This CDR3 has 16 residues. V gave up 5 bases and J gave up 4 bases, with 18 bases separating them. CDR3 in amino acids: CASSLQSAVGYNEQFF. DNA of the CDR3: TGTGCCAGCAGCCTCCAGTCCGCGGTTGGGTACAATGAGCAGTTCTTC.

The DNA for the CDR3 is TGTGCCAGCAGGTCCCGGGACAGGGAGGGACGCGGGGAGCTGTTTTTT. Its translation: CASRSRDREGRGELFF. The chain employs TRBV5-6 and TRBJ2-2, with TRBD1 matching over 9 bases. CDR1 and CDR2 from the germline V gene are SGHDT and YYEEEE. V was pared by 5 bases and J by 7 bases, with 12 bases of the junction left unmatched. This CDR3 has 16 residues.

V and J are TRBV5-1 and TRBJ1-6; unclear D gene. CDR1 and CDR2 (germline): SGHRS, YFSETQ. The CDR3 contains 13 residues. V lost 0 bases, J lost 5 bases, and 3 bases lay in between. The CDR3 loop is CASSLGDNSPLHF. The CDR3 DNA sequence: TGCGCCAGCAGCTTGGGAGATAATTCACCCCTCCACTTT.

This sequence joins TRBV20-1 and TRBJ2-1, with 10 bases aligning to TRBD2. In germline, CDR1 is DFQATT, CDR2 SNEGSKA (reference sequence). The CDR3 is made up of 15 amino acids. V gave up 8 bases and J gave up 7 bases; unmatched junction bases: 14. This CDR3 reads CSLEPLAGSSNEQFF. In DNA form, the CDR3 reads TGCAGTTTAGAACCACTAGCGGGGTCGTCAAATGAGCAGTTCTTC.